This T cell receptor (beta chain) appears in the sequencing data of a study of blood T cell repertoires in COVID-19. Study details: The United States, Italy and Spain provided the acute and convalescent COVID-19 samples. Sample material is recorded as cDNA or gDNA derived from T cells, B-cell-depleted T cells, or PBMCs.

How the authors handled the data: Estimates of nucleated cell counts were drawn from the amplification of reference gene primers. The table came from immunoSEQ multiplex PCR; TCRdb's copy has only in-frame clones and leaves some out. V, J and clone size were drawn from that table, and D and trimming were deduced from the DNA. Seen here are 40,000 or so clones, more than 80% observed once, and the top ten hold 3.5% to 4.5%. The CDR3 has 17 residues. In germline, CDR1 is LGHDT, CDR2 YNNKEL (reference sequence). After removal of 0 bases from V and 1 base from J, the junction contained 5 bases not matched to a gene.

The genes are TRBV3-1 (or the pseudogene TRBV3-2) and TRBJ2-3; 9 bases fit TRBD2. Sequencing was done on a sample of peripheral blood. The origin of this receptor is a man in his fifties or sixties with acute or convalescent COVID-19. The CDR3 loop reads CASSQDFGGRGTDTQYF. DNA for the CDR3: TGTGCCAGCAGCCAAGATTTTGGCGGGAGGGGCACAGATACGCAGTATTTT.